The T cell receptor (beta chain) under discussion was sequenced for a study of PD-1 blockade in classical Hodgkin lymphoma. The CDR3 covers 15 residues. Trimming pared 8 bases from V and 1 base from J, leaving 17 bases between. Germline lookup yields CDR1 SNHLY and CDR2 FYNNEI. In the case of this clone: Its target is not known.

Sequencing was performed with immunoSEQ multiplex PCR; in TCRdb, only in-frame clones are kept and a portion is missing. The table shows about 96,000 clones, with 93% occurring only once. Findings and limits, study-wide: Diversity in CD4+ TCRs, unlike that measured in CD8+ TCRs, had risen significantly by C4D1. Repertoire difference causes, possibly disease activity or prior therapy, remain undefined. Any patient who commenced nivolumab under 1 year after ASCT was excluded. Newly diagnosed patients were reported to exhibit reduced baseline TCR diversity relative to healthy donors.

The time point denotes: cycle 4 day 1 (C4D1), after 6 weeks of nivolumab. All patients experienced relapse after autologous stem cell transplantation, and brentuximab vedotin exposure was variable. The TCR comes from a human donor with classical Hodgkin lymphoma. The sample was peripheral blood mononuclear cells (PBMCs), taken before the fourth cycle of nivolumab. The genes are TRBV2 and TRBJ2-5; possible D gene TRBD1, 5 bases. CDR3 sequence: CASLSFGHLQETQYF. DNA for the CDR3: TGTGCCAGCTTAAGTTTCGGACATCTCCAAGAGACCCAGTACTTC.